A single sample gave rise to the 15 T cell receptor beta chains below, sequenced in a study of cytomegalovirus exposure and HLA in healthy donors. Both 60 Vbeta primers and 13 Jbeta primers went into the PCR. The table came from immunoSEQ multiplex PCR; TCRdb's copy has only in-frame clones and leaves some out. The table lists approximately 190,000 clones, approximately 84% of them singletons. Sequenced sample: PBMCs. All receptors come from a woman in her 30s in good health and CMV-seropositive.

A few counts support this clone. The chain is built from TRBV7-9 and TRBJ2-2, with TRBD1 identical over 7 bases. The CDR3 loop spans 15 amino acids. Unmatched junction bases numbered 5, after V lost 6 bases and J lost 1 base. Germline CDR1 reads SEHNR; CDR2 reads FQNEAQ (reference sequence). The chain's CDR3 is CASRHTGENTGELFF. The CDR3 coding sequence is TGTGCCAGCAGACACACAGGGGAGAACACCGGGGAGCTGTTTTTT.

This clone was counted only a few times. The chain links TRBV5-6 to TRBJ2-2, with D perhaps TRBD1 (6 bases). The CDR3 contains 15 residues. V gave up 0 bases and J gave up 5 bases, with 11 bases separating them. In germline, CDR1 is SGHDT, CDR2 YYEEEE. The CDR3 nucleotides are TGTGCCAGCAGCTTGGACAGGGAGAGAACCGGGGAGCTGTTTTTT. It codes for CASSLDRERTGELFF.

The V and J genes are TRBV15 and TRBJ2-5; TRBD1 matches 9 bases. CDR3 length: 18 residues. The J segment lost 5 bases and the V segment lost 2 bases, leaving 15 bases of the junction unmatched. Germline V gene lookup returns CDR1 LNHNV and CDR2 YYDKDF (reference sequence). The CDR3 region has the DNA TGTGCCACCAGCAGATATCGGGGGACCGGGACAGGGCTCGAGACCCAGTACTTC. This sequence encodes CATSRYRGTGTGLETQYF.

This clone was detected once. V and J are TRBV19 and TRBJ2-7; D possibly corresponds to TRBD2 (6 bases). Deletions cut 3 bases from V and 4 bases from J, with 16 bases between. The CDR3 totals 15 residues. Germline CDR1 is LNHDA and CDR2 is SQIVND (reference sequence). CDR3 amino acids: CASSILGTHPYEQYF. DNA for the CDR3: TGTGCCAGTAGTATTTTGGGGACTCATCCTTACGAGCAGTACTTC. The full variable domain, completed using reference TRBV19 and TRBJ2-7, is DGGITQSPKYLFRKEGQNVTLSCEQNLNHDAMYWYRQDPGQGLRLIYYSQIVNDFQKGDIAEGYSVSREKKESFPLTVTSAQKNPTAFYLCASSILGTHPYEQYFGPGTRLTVT.

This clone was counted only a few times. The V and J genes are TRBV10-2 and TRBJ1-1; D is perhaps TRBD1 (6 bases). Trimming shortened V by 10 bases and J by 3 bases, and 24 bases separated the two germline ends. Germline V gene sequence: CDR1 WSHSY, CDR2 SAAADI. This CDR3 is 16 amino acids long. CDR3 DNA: TGCGCCACCTCCCCCCAATCCAGGGGTTTGGACACTGAAGCTTTCTTT. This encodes CATSPQSRGLDTEAFF.

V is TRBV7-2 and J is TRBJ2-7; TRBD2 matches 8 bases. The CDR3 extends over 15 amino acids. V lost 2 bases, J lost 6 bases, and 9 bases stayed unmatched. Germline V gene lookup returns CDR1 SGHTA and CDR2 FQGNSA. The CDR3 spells CASSLQAGEVREQYF. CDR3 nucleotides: TGTGCCAGCAGCTTACAAGCGGGAGAGGTACGCGAGCAGTACTTC.

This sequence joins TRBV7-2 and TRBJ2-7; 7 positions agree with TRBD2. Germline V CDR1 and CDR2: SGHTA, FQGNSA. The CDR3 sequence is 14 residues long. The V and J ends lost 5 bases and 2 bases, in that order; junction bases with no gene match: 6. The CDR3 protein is CASSLVAGAYEQYF. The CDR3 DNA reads TGTGCCAGCAGCCTAGTGGCGGGGGCCTACGAGCAGTACTTC.

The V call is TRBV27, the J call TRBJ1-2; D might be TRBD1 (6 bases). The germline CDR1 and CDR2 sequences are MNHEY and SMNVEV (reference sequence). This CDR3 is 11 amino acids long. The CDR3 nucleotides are TGTTCTGGGGGCCTCTTCTATGGCTACACCTTC. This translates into CSGGLFYGYTF.

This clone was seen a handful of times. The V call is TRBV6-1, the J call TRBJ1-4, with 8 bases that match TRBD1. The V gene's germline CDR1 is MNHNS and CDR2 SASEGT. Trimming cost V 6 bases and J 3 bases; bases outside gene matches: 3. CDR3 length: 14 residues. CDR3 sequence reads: CASSQDRANEKLFF. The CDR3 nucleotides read TGTGCCAGCAGCCAGGACAGGGCTAATGAAAAACTGTTTTTT.

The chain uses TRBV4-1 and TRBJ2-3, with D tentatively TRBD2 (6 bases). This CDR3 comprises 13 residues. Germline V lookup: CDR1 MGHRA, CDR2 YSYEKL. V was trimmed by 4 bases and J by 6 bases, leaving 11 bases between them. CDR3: CASSRGGVDTQYF. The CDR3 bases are TGCGCCAGCAGCCGAGGAGGGGTGGATACGCAGTATTTT.

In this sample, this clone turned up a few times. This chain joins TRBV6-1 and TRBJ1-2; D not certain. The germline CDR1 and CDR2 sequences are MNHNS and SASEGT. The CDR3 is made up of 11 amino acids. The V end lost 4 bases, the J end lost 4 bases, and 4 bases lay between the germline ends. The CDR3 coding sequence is TGTGCCAGCAGTGCTCCCTATGGCTACACCTTC. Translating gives CASSAPYGYTF.

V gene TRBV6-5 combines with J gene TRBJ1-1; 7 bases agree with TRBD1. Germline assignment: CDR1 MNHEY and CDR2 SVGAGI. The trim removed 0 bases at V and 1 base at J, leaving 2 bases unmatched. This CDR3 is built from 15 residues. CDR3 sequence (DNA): TGTGCCAGCAGTTACTCGGCAGGGGGGAACACTGAAGCTTTCTTT. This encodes CASSYSAGGNTEAFF.

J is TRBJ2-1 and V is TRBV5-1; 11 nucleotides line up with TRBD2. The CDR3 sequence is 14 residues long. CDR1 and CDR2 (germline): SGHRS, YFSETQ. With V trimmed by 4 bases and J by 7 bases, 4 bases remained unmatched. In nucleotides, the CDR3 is TGCGCCAGCAGCACACTAGCGGGGGTGAATGAGCAGTTCTTC. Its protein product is CASSTLAGVNEQFF.

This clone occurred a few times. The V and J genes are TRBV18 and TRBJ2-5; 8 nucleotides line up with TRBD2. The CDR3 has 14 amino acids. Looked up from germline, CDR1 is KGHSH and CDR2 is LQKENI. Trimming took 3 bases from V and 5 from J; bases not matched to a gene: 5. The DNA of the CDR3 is TGTGCCAGCTCACCCCGGGGGGGTACGGAGACCCAGTACTTC. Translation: CASSPRGGTETQYF.

The CDR3 DNA is TGCACCAGCAGCCAAGGGTCCGGGAGGGGCCCCCGCGAGCTCAATCCGAACACCGGGGAGCTGTTTTTT. It is translated as CTSSQGSGRGPRELNPNTGELFF. This sequence joins TRBV1 and TRBJ2-2; the table names TRBD2, a call not compared with the DNA. TRBV1 is marked as a pseudogene. This CDR3 is 23 amino acids long.